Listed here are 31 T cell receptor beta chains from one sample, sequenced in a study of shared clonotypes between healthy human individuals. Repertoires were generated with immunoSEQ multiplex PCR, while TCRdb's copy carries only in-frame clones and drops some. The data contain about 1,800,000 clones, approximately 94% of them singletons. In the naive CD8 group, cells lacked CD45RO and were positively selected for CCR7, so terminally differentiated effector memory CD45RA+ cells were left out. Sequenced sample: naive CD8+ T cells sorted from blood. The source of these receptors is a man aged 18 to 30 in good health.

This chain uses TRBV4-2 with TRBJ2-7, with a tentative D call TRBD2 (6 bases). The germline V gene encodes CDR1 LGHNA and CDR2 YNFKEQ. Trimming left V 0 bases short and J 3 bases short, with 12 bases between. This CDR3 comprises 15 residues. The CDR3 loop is CASSQDEGLNYEQYF. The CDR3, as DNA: TGTGCCAGCAGCCAAGATGAGGGACTCAACTACGAGCAGTACTTC.

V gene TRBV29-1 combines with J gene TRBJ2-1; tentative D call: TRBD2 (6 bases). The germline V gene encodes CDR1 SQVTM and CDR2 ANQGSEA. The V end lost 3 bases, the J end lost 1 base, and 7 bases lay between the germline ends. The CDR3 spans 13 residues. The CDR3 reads CSVDRGSYNEQFF. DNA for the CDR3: TGCAGCGTTGACCGGGGGTCCTACAATGAGCAGTTCTTC.

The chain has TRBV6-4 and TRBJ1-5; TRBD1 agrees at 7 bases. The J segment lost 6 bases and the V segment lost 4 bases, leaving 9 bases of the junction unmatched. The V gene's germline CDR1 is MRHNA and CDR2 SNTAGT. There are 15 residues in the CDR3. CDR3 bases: TGTGCCAGCAGTGCCGGGCCAGGGGGAGGTCAGCCCCAGCATTTT. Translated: CASSAGPGGGQPQHF.

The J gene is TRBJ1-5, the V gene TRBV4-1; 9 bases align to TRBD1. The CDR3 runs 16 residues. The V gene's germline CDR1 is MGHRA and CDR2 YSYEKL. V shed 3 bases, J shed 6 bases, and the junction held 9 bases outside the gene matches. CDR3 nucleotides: TGCGCCAGCAGCCAGACGCGAGGGACAGGGCCTCAGCCCCAGCATTTT. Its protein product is CASSQTRGTGPQPQHF.

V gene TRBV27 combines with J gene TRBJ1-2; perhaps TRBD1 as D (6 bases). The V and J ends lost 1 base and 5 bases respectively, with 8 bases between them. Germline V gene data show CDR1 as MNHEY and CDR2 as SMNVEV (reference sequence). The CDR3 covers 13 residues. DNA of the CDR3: TGTGCCAGCAGTTTATTTACAGGGTATGGCTACACCTTC. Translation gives CASSLFTGYGYTF.

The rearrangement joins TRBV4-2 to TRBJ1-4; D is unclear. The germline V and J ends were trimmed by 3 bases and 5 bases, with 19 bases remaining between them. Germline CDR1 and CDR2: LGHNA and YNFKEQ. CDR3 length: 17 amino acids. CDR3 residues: CASSHPSEEIKNEKLFF. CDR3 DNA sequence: TGTGCCAGCAGCCATCCCTCCGAGGAGATAAAAAATGAAAAACTGTTTTTT.

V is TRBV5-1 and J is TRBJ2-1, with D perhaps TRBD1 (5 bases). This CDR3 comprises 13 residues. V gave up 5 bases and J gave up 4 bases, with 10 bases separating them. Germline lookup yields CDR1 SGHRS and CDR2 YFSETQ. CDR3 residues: CASRTTDYNEQFF. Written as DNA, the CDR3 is TGCGCCAGCAGAACGACAGATTACAATGAGCAGTTCTTC.

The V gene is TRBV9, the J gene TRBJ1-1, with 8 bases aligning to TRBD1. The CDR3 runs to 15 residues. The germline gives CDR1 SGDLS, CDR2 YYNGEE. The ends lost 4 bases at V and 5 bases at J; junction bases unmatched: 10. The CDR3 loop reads CASSSTTGASTEAFF. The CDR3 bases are TGTGCCAGCAGCTCGACGACAGGGGCGAGTACTGAAGCTTTCTTT.

Written as DNA, the CDR3 is TGCGCCAGCAGTGTGCCGACAATAGGGACAGGGGAGACCTACGAGCAGTACTTC. Its translation: CASSVPTIGTGETYEQYF. The rearrangement links TRBV10-2 to TRBJ2-5, with TRBD1 identical over 10 bases. The better agreement between TRBJ2-7 and the DNA end casts doubt on the J call. CDR3 length: 18 residues. Per the germline V gene, CDR1 is WSHSY and CDR2 is SAAADI.

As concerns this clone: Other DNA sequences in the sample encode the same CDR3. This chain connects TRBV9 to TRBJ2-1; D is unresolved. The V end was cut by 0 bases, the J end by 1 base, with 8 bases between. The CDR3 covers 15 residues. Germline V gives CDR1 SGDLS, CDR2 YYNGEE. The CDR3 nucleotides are TGTGCCAGCAGCGTAGAAGCAGGATCCTACAATGAGCAGTTCTTC. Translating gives CASSVEAGSYNEQFF.

In DNA, the CDR3 is TGTGCCAGCAGCTCGGTTGGGGATTCACCCCTCCACTTT. It yields the protein CASSSVGDSPLHF. This chain uses TRBV5-6 with TRBJ1-6; no reliable D call. From germline, CDR1 is SGHDT and CDR2 YYEEEE. Trimming pared 3 bases from V and 8 bases from J, leaving 9 bases between. The length of the CDR3 is 13 residues.

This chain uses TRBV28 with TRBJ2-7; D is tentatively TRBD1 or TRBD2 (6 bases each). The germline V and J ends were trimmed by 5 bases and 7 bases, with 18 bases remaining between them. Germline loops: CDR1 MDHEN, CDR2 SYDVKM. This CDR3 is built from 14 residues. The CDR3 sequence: CASSPAGGGHEQYF. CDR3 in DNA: TGTGCCAGCAGTCCGGCCGGAGGGGGGCATGAGCAGTACTTC.

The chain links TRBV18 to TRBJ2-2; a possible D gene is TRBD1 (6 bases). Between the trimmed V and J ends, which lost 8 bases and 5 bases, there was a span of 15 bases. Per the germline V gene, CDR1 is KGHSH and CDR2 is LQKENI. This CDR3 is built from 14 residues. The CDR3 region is CASHTGLETGELFF. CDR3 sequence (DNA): TGTGCCAGCCACACAGGGTTGGAGACCGGGGAGCTGTTTTTT.

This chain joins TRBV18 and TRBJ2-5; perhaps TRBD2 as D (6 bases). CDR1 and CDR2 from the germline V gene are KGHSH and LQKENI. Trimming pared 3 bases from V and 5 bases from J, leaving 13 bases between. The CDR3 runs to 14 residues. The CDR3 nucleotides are TGTGCCAGCTCACCGGCGGGGATTGAGGAGACCCAGTACTTC. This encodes CASSPAGIEETQYF.

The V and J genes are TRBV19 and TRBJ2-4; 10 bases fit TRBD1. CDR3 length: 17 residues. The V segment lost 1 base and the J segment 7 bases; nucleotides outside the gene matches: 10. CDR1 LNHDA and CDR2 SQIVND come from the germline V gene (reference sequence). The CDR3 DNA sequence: TGTGCCAGTAGTATAGCTTGGACAGGGGGGGTGGAGAACATTCAGTACTTC. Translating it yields CASSIAWTGGVENIQYF.

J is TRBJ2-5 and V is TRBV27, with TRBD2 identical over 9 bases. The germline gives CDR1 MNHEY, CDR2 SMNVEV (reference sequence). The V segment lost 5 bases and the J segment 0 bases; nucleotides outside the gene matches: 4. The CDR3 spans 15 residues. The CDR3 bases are TGTGCCAGCAGTACCAGCGGGAGGTACCAAGAGACCCAGTACTTC. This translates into CASSTSGRYQETQYF.

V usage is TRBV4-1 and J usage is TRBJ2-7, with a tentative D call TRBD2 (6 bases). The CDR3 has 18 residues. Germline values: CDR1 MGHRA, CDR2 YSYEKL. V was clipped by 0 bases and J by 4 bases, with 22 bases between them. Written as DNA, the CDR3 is TGCGCCAGCAGCCAAGATCCCCCCCCGGGAGAGTCCTCGTACGAGCAGTACTTC. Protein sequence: CASSQDPPPGESSYEQYF.

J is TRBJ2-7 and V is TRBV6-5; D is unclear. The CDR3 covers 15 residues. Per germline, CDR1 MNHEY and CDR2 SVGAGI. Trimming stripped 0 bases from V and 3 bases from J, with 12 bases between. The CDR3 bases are TGTGCCAGCAGTTACTCGATCCCAACGATCTACGAGCAGTACTTC. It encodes CASSYSIPTIYEQYF.

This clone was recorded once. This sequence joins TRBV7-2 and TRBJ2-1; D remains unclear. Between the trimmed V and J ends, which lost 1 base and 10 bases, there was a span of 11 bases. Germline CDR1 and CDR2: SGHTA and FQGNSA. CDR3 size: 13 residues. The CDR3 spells CASSLGGYAEQFF. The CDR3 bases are TGTGCCAGCAGCTTAGGTGGCTACGCGGAGCAGTTCTTC. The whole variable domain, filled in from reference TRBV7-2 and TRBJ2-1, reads GAGVSQSPSNKVTEKGKDVELRCDPISGHTALYWYRQSLGQGLEFLIYFQGNSAPDKSGLPSDRFSAERTGGSVSTLTIQRTQQEDSAVYLCASSLGGYAEQFFGPGTRLTVL.

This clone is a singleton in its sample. The CDR3 DNA sequence: TGTGCCAGTAGTATCGACAGGAGAGAACCTGAGCAGTTCTTC. The encoded protein is CASSIDRREPEQFF. This rearrangement joins TRBV19 to TRBJ2-1; TRBD1 might be the D (6 bases). The CDR3 runs to 14 residues. Between the trimmed V and J ends, which lost 3 bases and 9 bases, there was a span of 15 bases. The germline gives CDR1 LNHDA, CDR2 SQIVND (reference sequence).

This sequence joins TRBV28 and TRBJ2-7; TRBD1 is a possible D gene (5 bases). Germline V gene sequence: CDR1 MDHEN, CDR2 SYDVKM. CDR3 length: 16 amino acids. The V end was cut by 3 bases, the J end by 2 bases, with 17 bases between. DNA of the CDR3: TGTGCCAGCAGTTTGGACGGACAAACCCCCGCCTACGAGCAGTACTTC. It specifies CASSLDGQTPAYEQYF.

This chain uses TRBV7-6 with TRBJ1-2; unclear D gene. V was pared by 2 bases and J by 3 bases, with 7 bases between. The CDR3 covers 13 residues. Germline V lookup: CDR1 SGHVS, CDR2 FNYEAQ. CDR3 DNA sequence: TGTGCCAGCAGCTTACGGCAGGACTATGGCTACACCTTC. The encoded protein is CASSLRQDYGYTF.

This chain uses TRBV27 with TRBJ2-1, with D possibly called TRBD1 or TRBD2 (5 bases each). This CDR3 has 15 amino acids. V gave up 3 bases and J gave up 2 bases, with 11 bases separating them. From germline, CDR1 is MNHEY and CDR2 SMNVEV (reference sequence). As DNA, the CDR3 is TGTGCCAGCAGTTTTGGGGGTGAAGCCTACAATGAGCAGTTCTTC. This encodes CASSFGGEAYNEQFF.

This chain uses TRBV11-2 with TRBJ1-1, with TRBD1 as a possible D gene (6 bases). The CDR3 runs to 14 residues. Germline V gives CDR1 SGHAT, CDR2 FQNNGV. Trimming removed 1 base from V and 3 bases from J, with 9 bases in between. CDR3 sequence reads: CASSLGGAYTEAFF. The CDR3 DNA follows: TGTGCCAGCAGCTTAGGGGGGGCGTACACTGAAGCTTTCTTT.

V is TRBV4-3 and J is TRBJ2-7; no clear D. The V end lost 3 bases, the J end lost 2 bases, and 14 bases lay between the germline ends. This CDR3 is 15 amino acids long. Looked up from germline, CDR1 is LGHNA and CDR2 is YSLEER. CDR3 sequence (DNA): TGCGCCAGCAGCCAGGGCCTAGACCCTACCTACGAGCAGTACTTC. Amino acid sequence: CASSQGLDPTYEQYF.

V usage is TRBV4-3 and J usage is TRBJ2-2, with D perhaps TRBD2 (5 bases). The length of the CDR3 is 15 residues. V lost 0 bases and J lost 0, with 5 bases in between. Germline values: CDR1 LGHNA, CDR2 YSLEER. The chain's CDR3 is CASSQEAANTGELFF. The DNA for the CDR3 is TGCGCCAGCAGCCAAGAAGCGGCGAACACCGGGGAGCTGTTTTTT.

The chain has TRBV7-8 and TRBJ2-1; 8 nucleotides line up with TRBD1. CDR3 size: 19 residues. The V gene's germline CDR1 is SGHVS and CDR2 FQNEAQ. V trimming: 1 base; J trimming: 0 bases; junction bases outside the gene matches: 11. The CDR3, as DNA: TGTGCCAGCAGCTTAGAGGGGGACAGGAGACGGGTCTCCTACAATGAGCAGTTCTTC. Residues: CASSLEGDRRRVSYNEQFF. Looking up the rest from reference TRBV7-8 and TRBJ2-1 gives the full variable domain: GAGVSQSPRYKVAKRGQDVALRCDPISGHVSLFWYQQALGQGPEFLTYFQNEAQLDKSGLPSDRFFAERPEGSVSTLKIQRTQQEDSAVYLCASSLEGDRRRVSYNEQFFGPGTRLTVL.

CDR3 amino acids: CASSEGQHYEQYF. DNA of the CDR3: TGTGCCAGCAGCGAGGGACAGCACTACGAGCAGTACTTC. The chain has TRBV11-2 and TRBJ2-7; 7 positions match TRBD1. The CDR3 sequence is 13 residues long. Losses at the gene ends were 5 bases for V and 3 bases for J; bases not matched to a gene: 4. Germline assignment: CDR1 SGHAT and CDR2 FQNNGV.

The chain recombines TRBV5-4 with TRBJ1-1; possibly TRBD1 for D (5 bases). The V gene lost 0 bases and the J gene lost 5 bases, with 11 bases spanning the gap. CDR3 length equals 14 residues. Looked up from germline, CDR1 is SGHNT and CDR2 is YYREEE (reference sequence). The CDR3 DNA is TGTGCCAGCAGCTTGGACGGGGGGTATACTGAAGCTTTCTTT. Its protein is CASSLDGGYTEAFF. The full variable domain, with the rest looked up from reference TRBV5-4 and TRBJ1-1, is ETGVTQSPTHLIKTRGQQVTLRCSSQSGHNTVSWYQQALGQGPQFIFQYYREEENGRGNFPPRFSGLQFPNYSSELNVNALELDDSALYLCASSLDGGYTEAFFGQGTRLTVV.

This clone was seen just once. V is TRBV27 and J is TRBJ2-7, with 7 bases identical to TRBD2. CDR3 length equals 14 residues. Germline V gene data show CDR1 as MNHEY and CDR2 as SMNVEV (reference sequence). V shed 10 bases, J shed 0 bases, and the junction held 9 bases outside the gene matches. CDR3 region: CATRIAGSSYEQYF. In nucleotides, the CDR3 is TGTGCCACCAGGATAGCGGGTTCCTCCTACGAGCAGTACTTC.

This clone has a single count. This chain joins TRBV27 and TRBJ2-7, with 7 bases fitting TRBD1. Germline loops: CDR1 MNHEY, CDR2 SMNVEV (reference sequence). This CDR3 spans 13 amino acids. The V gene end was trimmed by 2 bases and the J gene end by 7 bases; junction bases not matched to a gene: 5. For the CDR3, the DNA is TGTGCCAGCAGTTTAATGACAGGGCAGGAGCAGTACTTC. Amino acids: CASSLMTGQEQYF.